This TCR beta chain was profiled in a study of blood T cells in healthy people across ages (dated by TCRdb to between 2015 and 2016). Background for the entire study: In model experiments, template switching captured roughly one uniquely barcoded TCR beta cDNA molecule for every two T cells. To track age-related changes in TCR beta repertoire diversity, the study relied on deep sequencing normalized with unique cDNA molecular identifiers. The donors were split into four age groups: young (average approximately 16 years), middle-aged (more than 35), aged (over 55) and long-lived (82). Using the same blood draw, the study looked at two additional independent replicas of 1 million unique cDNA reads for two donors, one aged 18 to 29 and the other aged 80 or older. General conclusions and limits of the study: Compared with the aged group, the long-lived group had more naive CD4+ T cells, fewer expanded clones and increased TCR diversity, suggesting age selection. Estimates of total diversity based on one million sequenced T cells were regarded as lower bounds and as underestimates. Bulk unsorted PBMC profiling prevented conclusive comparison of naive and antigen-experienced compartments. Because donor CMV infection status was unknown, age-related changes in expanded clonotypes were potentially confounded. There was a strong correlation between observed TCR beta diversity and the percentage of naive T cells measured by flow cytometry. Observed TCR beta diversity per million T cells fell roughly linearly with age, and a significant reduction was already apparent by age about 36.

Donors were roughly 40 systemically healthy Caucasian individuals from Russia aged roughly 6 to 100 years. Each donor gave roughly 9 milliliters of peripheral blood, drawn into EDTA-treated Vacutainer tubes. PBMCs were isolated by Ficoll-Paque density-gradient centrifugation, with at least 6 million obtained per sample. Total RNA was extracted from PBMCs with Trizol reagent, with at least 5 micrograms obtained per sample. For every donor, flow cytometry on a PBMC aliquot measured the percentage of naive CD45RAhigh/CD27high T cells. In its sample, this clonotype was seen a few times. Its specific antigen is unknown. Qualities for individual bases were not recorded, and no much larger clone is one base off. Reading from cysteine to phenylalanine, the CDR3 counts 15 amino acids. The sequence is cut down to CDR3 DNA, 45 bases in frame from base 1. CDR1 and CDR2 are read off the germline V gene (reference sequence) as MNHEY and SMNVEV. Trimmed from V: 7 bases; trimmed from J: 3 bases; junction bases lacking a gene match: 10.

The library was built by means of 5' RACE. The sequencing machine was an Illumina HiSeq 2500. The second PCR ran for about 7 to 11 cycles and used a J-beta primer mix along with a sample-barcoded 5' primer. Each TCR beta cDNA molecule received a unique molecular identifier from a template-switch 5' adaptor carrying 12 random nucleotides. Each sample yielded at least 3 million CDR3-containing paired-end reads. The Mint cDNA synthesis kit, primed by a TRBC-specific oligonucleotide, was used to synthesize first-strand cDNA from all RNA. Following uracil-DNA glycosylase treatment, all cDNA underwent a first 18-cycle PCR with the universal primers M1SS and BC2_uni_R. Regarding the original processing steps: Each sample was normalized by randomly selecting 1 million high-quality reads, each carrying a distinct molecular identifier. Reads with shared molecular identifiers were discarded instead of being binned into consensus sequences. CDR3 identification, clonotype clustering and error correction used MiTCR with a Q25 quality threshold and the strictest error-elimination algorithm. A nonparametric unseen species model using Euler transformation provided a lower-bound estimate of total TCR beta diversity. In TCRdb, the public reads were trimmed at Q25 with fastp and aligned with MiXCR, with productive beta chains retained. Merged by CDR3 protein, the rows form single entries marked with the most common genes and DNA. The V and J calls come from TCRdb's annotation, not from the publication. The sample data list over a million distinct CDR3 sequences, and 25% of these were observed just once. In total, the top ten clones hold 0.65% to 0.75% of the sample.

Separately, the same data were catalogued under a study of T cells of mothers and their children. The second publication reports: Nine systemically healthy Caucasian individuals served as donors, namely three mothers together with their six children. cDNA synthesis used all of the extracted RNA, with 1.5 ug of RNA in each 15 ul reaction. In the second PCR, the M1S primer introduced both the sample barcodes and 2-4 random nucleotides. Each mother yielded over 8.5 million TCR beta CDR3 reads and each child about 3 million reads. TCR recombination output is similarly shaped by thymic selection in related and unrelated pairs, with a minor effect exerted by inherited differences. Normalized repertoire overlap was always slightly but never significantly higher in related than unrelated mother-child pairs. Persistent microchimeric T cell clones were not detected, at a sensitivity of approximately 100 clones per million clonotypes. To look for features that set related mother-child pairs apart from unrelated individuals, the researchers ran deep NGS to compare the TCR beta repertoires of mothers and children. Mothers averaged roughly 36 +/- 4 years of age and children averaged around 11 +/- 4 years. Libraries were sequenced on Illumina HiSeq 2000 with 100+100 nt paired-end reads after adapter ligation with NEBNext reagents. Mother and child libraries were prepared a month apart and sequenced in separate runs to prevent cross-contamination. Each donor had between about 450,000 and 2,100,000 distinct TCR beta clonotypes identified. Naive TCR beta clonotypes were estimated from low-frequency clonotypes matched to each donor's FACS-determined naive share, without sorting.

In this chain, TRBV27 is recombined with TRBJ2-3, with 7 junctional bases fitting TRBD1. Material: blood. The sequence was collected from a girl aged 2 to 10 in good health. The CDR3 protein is CASTPGTDATDTQYF. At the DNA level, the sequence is TGTGCCAGCACCCCCGGGACAGACGCTACAGATACGCAGTATTTT.